The 9 T cell receptor beta chains given below trace back to one sample, sequenced in a study of Tregs in tolerant kidney transplant recipients. Only in-frame clones appear in the TCRdb table, and some are missing; sequencing was by immunoSEQ multiplex PCR. Of tens of thousands of clones in the sample, over 80% were seen once. The sample consisted of CD4+ T cells from blood. All receptors derive from a human donor in good health.

This chain links TRBV7-6 with TRBJ2-1; D may be TRBD2 (6 bases). Germline values: CDR1 SGHVS, CDR2 FNYEAQ. The V end was cut by 1 base, the J end by 6 bases, with 13 bases between. This CDR3 region has 15 residues. This CDR3 reads CASSLGQKGGNEQFF. DNA of the CDR3: TGTGCCAGCAGCTTAGGCCAAAAGGGAGGCAATGAGCAGTTCTTC.

The chain employs TRBV29-1 and TRBJ1-2; D may be TRBD1 (5 bases). V was cut by 2 bases and J by 0 bases, with 10 bases left in between. Germline lookup yields CDR1 SQVTM and CDR2 ANQGSEA. The CDR3 loop spans 14 amino acids. The CDR3 sequence: CSVEQGHANYGYTF. The CDR3 DNA reads TGCAGCGTTGAACAAGGACACGCTAACTATGGCTACACCTTC.

V and J are TRBV2 and TRBJ2-3; D remains ambiguous. The CDR3 sequence is 14 residues long. The germline V gene has CDR1 SNHLY and CDR2 FYNNEI. The V end was cut by 1 base, the J end by 0 bases, with 5 bases between. Here the CDR3 reads CASSEGVSTDTQYF. CDR3 coding DNA: TGTGCCAGCAGTGAAGGCGTAAGCACAGATACGCAGTATTTT.

The chain has TRBV5-1 and TRBJ2-5; D may be TRBD1 or TRBD2 (6 bases each). CDR3 size: 16 residues. Germline values: CDR1 SGHRS, CDR2 YFSETQ. V was clipped by 3 bases and J by 4 bases, with 19 bases between them. The CDR3: CASSSGASGNGETQYF. CDR3 sequence (DNA): TGCGCCAGCAGCTCGGGGGCGAGTGGAAATGGAGAGACCCAGTACTTC. Full variable domain (missing parts from reference TRBV5-1 and TRBJ2-5): KAGVTQTPRYLIKTRGQQVTLSCSPISGHRSVSWYQQTPGQGLQFLFEYFSETQRNKGNFPGRFSGRQFSNSRSEMNVSTLELGDSALYLCASSSGASGNGETQYFGPGTRLLVL.

The gene calls are TRBV30 and TRBJ2-5; a possible D gene is TRBD2 (6 bases). Trimming took off 4 bases at V and 5 bases at J, with 11 bases between the two ends. Germline assignment: CDR1 GTSNPN and CDR2 SVGIG (reference sequence). This CDR3 spans 12 amino acids. CDR3 protein: CAWKRREETQYF. For the CDR3, the DNA is TGTGCCTGGAAACGGAGGGAGGAGACCCAGTACTTC. Looking up the rest from reference TRBV30 and TRBJ2-5 gives the full variable domain: SQTIHQWPATLVQPVGSPLSLECTVEGTSNPNLYWYRQAAGRGLQLLFYSVGIGQISSEVPQNLSASRPQDRQFILSSKKLLLSDSGFYLCAWKRREETQYFGPGTRLLVL.

This clone was counted between two and nine times. The chain recombines TRBV5-4 with TRBJ2-1, with D unresolved. This CDR3 is 14 amino acids long. Trimming shortened V by 0 bases and J by 8 bases, and 12 bases separated the two germline ends. The V gene's germline CDR1 is SGHNT and CDR2 YYREEE (reference sequence). CDR3 sequence: CASSLGQADDEQFF. The DNA for the CDR3 is TGTGCCAGCAGCTTGGGCCAGGCCGACGATGAGCAGTTCTTC.

A few counts support this clone. The rearrangement joins TRBV30 to TRBJ2-7; perhaps TRBD2 as D (7 bases). Trimming stripped 5 bases from V and 1 base from J, with 12 bases between. Germline V gives CDR1 GTSNPN, CDR2 SVGIG (reference sequence). The CDR3 is 13 amino acids. CDR3 bases: TGTGCCTGGTCGGCGGGGGCGTCCTACGAGCAGTACTTC. Protein: CAWSAGASYEQYF.

The V and J genes are TRBV25-1 and TRBJ2-1, with TRBD2 matching 9 bases. Germline values: CDR1 MGHDK, CDR2 SYGVNS. The V segment lost 7 bases and the J segment 8 bases; nucleotides outside the gene matches: 9. The CDR3 contains 14 residues. CDR3 loop: CASTVSGGFYEQFF. The CDR3 region has the DNA TGTGCCAGCACCGTCAGCGGGGGGTTCTATGAGCAGTTCTTC.

The chain is built from TRBV5-1 and TRBJ2-7, with unresolved D. The CDR3 runs 15 residues. Germline V lookup: CDR1 SGHRS, CDR2 YFSETQ. Deletions cut 0 bases from V and 2 bases from J, with 12 bases between. The CDR3 DNA sequence: TGCGCCAGCAGCTTGGCCCCAGGTACCGCCTACGAGCAGTACTTC. Protein sequence: CASSLAPGTAYEQYF.